One and the same sample provided the 14 T cell receptor beta chains below, sequenced in a study of shared clonotypes between healthy human individuals. Generated by immunoSEQ multiplex PCR, the TCRdb table keeps only in-frame clones and is missing some. The sample carries 600,000 to 750,000 clones, over 55% recorded once. Sequencing was performed on memory CD4+ T cells sorted from blood. The subset: CD45RA-negative fraction. The receptor set was obtained from a woman under 40 in good health.

To note about this clone: The sample contains more than one DNA sequence encoding this CDR3. V is TRBV5-1 and J is TRBJ1-5; 9 nucleotides line up with TRBD1. Germline V gives CDR1 SGHRS, CDR2 YFSETQ. The trim removed 4 bases at V and 7 bases at J, leaving 6 bases unmatched. CDR3 length: 14 residues. CDR3 region: CASSPGTGWQPQHF. As DNA, the CDR3 is TGCGCCAGCAGCCCTGGGACAGGGTGGCAGCCCCAGCATTTT. The entire variable domain, with the rest obtained from reference TRBV5-1 and TRBJ1-5, is as follows: KAGVTQTPRYLIKTRGQQVTLSCSPISGHRSVSWYQQTPGQGLQFLFEYFSETQRNKGNFPGRFSGRQFSNSRSEMNVSTLELGDSALYLCASSPGTGWQPQHFGDGTRLSIL.

This clone was found a few times. This chain joins TRBV27 and TRBJ2-7; D is unresolved. Per germline, CDR1 MNHEY and CDR2 SMNVEV (reference sequence). Trimming took off 6 bases at V and 1 base at J, with 10 bases between the two ends. CDR3 length: 13 amino acids. The DNA for the CDR3 is TGTGCCAGCAGGTCGACCTGGTCCTACGAGCAGTACTTC. Its protein product is CASRSTWSYEQYF.

V gene TRBV5-4 combines with J gene TRBJ2-7; D is possibly TRBD1 (6 bases). Trimming took off 5 bases at V and 2 bases at J, with 17 bases between the two ends. Germline CDR1 SGHNT, CDR2 YYREEE (reference sequence). The CDR3 spans 15 residues. CDR3 amino acids: CASSRQDGPPYEQYF. CDR3 in DNA: TGTGCCAGCAGTAGACAGGACGGGCCCCCCTACGAGCAGTACTTC.

The chain employs TRBV5-4 and TRBJ2-7, with no clear D. Germline CDR1 and CDR2: SGHNT and YYREEE (reference sequence). This CDR3 contains 14 residues. The V end lost 4 bases, the J end lost 1 base, and 12 bases lay between the germline ends. This chain's CDR3 is CASSQGLVSYEQYF. The CDR3 DNA is TGTGCCAGCAGCCAAGGCTTGGTATCCTACGAGCAGTACTTC.

V and J are TRBV18 and TRBJ1-5, with TRBD1 matching over 7 bases. Trimming cost V 3 bases and J 2 bases; bases outside gene matches: 13. The CDR3 extends over 18 amino acids. The germline CDR1 and CDR2 sequences are KGHSH and LQKENI. In nucleotides, the CDR3 is TGTGCCAGCTCACCGGTAGATAAAACCGGACAGGGCAATCAGCCCCAGCATTTT. This encodes CASSPVDKTGQGNQPQHF.

Worth noting for this clone: This may stem from a read error, because a much larger clone lies one nucleotide away. The chain uses TRBV7-6 and TRBJ2-3; D unresolved. Germline assignment: CDR1 SGHVS and CDR2 FNYEAQ. The ends were cut back, 4 bases at V and 2 bases at J, with 4 bases in the middle. CDR3 length equals 12 residues. The CDR3 is CASSSYTDTQYF. CDR3 nucleotides: TGTGCCAGCAGCTCTTACACAGATACGCAGTATTTT.

Points on this clone: A much bigger clone sits one base away, suggesting this may be a read error. The chain joins TRBV6-5 to TRBJ1-1, with a possible D match to TRBD1 (5 bases). CDR1 and CDR2 (germline): MNHEY, SVGAGI. CDR3 size: 11 residues. V lost 5 bases to trimming and J lost 4 bases, with 5 bases between them. CDR3 sequence reads: CASSQGTEAFF. The CDR3 DNA reads as TGTGCCAGCAGTCAGGGCACTGAAGCTTTCTTT.

V usage is TRBV7-9 and J usage is TRBJ2-1; 10 bases fit TRBD2. There are 16 residues in the CDR3. The V segment lost 5 bases and the J segment 4 bases; nucleotides outside the gene matches: 8. Germline assignment: CDR1 SEHNR and CDR2 FQNEAQ (reference sequence). In DNA, the CDR3 is TGTGCCAGCAGCACCGTACTAGCGGGACATTACAATGAGCAGTTCTTC. Its translation: CASSTVLAGHYNEQFF.

The V and J genes are TRBV6-5 and TRBJ2-3, with 9 positions matching TRBD2. Germline CDR1 MNHEY, CDR2 SVGAGI. The CDR3 is made up of 15 amino acids. The ends lost 2 bases at V and 5 bases at J; junction bases unmatched: 5. The CDR3 spells CASSYRGRAGDTQYF. The CDR3 region has the DNA TGTGCCAGCAGTTACCGCGGGAGGGCGGGAGATACGCAGTATTTT.

The V call is TRBV6-6, the J call TRBJ2-6; D is unresolved. The ends were cut back, 5 bases at V and 0 bases at J, with 8 bases in the middle. CDR3 length: 15 residues. Germline CDR1 MNHNY, CDR2 SVGAGI (reference sequence). The CDR3, as DNA: TGTGCCAGCAGTGCCCCCGTCTCTGGGGCCAACGTCCTGACTTTC. It codes for CASSAPVSGANVLTF.

There are a few counts of this clone. The gene calls are TRBV10-2 and TRBJ2-5; 8 nucleotides match TRBD2. V was pared by 4 bases and J by 5 bases, with 12 bases of the junction left unmatched. The germline V gene encodes CDR1 WSHSY and CDR2 SAAADI. The CDR3 consists of 16 residues. DNA for the CDR3: TGCGCCAGCAGTGTTCGAACAGCGGGAGACGGGGAGACCCAGTACTTC. Its translation: CASSVRTAGDGETQYF.

The chain links TRBV5-1 to TRBJ2-2; D not resolved. The CDR3 spans 12 residues. Germline V gene sequence: CDR1 SGHRS, CDR2 YFSETQ. The V end was cut by 5 bases, the J end by 1 base, with 3 bases between. The DNA of the CDR3 is TGCGCCAGCAGACAGAACACCGGGGAGCTGTTTTTT. It codes for CASRQNTGELFF.

The chain uses TRBV6-4 and TRBJ2-3; no reliable D call. The CDR3 extends over 13 amino acids. V lost 3 bases, J lost 6 bases, and 10 bases lay in between. Germline loops: CDR1 MRHNA, CDR2 SNTAGT. As DNA, the CDR3 is TGTGCCAGCAGTGAAACTCACGCGGATACGCAGTATTTT. Translated, it gives CASSETHADTQYF.

This clone was observed once. A much larger clone differs by one base, so this may be a read error. This sample includes further DNA sequences coding for the same CDR3. The chain is built from TRBV18 and TRBJ1-1; a possible D gene is TRBD1 (5 bases). This CDR3 contains 13 residues. V lost 1 base to trimming and J lost 4 bases, with 7 bases between them. Germline CDR1 KGHSH, CDR2 LQKENI. The CDR3 loop reads CASSPRGGTEAFF. CDR3 DNA sequence: TGTGCCAGCTCACCACGGGGGGGCACTGAAGCTTTCTTT.